Listed below are T cell receptor beta chains from one sample, sequenced in a study of T cells in Graves' hyperthyroidism and ophthalmopathy. TCRdb recomputed calls from the multiplex PCR reads with MiXCR, one row per CDR3 protein. The sample carries roughly 200,000 distinct CDR3 sequences, 18% recorded once. The sample taken for sequencing was blood. These receptors all stem from a man between 35 and 55 years old with Graves' hyperthyroidism. The CDR3 runs from the conserved cysteine through the conserved F or W. D genes are given only for firm matches. Expanded clones are given a class, and other clones once, few, many or no size at all.

v_call	j_call	clone_size	d_call	cdr3_nt	cdr3_aa
TRBV5-1	TRBJ2-1	many	-	TGCGCCAGCAGCTTGGGAGGGCAAGCGGGTGAGCAGTTCTTC	CASSLGGQAGEQFF
TRBV18	TRBJ2-3	many	-	TGTGCCAGCTCACCACAGGGGATCACAGATACGCAGTATTTT	CASSPQGITDTQYF
TRBV7-2	TRBJ2-7	many	TRBD1	TGTGCCAGCCGGCCCGGGACAGGGAGATGGGAGCAGTACTTC	CASRPGTGRWEQYF
TRBV5-1	TRBJ2-7	many	TRBD1	TGCGCCAGCAGCCCTGACAGGGGGCCGTACGAGCAGTACTTC	CASSPDRGPYEQYF
TRBV7-2	TRBJ2-2	many	-	TGTGCCAGCAGCTCAAATACCTACACCGGGGAGCTGTTTTTT	CASSSNTYTGELFF
TRBV29-1	TRBJ2-5	many	TRBD2	TGCAGCGCTGCTGGGCTAGCGGGGGGGATGGGAGAGACCCAGTACTTC	CSAAGLAGGMGETQYF
TRBV6-2/TRBV6-3	TRBJ1-1	many	-	TGTGCCAGCACGAGGGGTATGAACACTGAAGCTTTCTTT	CASTRGMNTEAFF
TRBV30	TRBJ2-4	many	TRBD1	TGTGCCTGGAGGGGGACAGGGGACCGACAAAACATTCAGTACTTC	CAWRGTGDRQNIQYF
TRBV28	TRBJ1-4	many	TRBD1	TGTGCCAGCAGTCCGGGACAGGGCCCCAATGAAAAACTGTTTTTT	CASSPGQGPNEKLFF
TRBV5-1	TRBJ1-6	many	TRBD1	TGCGCCAGCAGCTTGGTTGCAGGGGGTGATTCACCCCTCCACTTT	CASSLVAGGDSPLHF
TRBV5-1	TRBJ2-2	many	TRBD2	TGCGCCAGCAGCTTGGAGGGACTAGCGGGGACCGGCGGGGAGCTGTTTTTT	CASSLEGLAGTGGELFF
TRBV6-1	TRBJ2-5	few	TRBD1	TGTGCCACCTTGCACCACCCACCCGGGACAGGCCTCGTAGAGACCCAGTACTTC	CATLHHPPGTGLVETQYF
TRBV12-3/TRBV12-4	TRBJ1-4	many	TRBD1	TGTGCCAGCCAAAGAACAGGGGCCACTAATGAAAAACTGTTTTTT	CASQRTGATNEKLFF
TRBV5-1	TRBJ2-7	many	TRBD1	TGCGCCAGCAGCTCCATGACAGGGGGATTCTACGAGCAGTACTTC	CASSSMTGGFYEQYF
TRBV5-4	TRBJ2-3	many	TRBD2	TGTGCCAGCAGCTTGGTCGGCGGGGGGGCCGATACGCAGTATTTT	CASSLVGGGADTQYF
TRBV28	TRBJ1-3	many	-	TGTGCCAGCATGAACTTTAAGGACACCATATATTTT	CASMNFKDTIYF
TRBV5-1	TRBJ1-6	few	TRBD1	TGCGCCAGCAGTACAGGGGACGGGGGACCCCTCCACTTT	CASSTGDGGPLHF
TRBV28	TRBJ1-2	many	-	TGTGCCACCCTGGGGGTGGGCGGCTACACCTTC	CATLGVGGYTF
TRBV6-2/TRBV6-3	TRBJ2-3	few	TRBD2	TGTGCCAGCAGATACCCTAGCGGGGGAGGAGATACGCAGTATTTT	CASRYPSGGGDTQYF
TRBV20-1	TRBJ2-5	-	TRBD1	TGCAGTGCTAGAGTTCTGACAGGGTGGGTCCAAGAGACCCAGTACTTC	CSARVLTGWVQETQYF
TRBV19	TRBJ2-7	-	-	TGTGCCAGTAGTCCTCGGGCAGGGTACGAGCAGTACTTC	CASSPRAGYEQYF
TRBV7-6	TRBJ2-3	many	-	TGTGCCAGCAGCTTAGTGGGCAGGGGACCGCAGTATTTT	CASSLVGRGPQYF
TRBV20-1	TRBJ2-3	-	TRBD2	TGCAGTGCTGTATCACTAGCGGGGTTGGATACGCAGTATTTT	CSAVSLAGLDTQYF
TRBV7-2	TRBJ2-5	many	TRBD2	TGTGCCAGCACCCGACTAGCGGGGGGAGAGACCCAGTACTTC	CASTRLAGGETQYF
TRBV9	TRBJ2-5	-	-	TGTGCCAGCAGCGTAGCTCCCCAAGAGACCCAGTACTTC	CASSVAPQETQYF
TRBV20-1	TRBJ2-2	-	TRBD1	TGCAGTGCTAGAGATCTTCGACAGGGTGGGACCGGGGAGCTGTTTTTT	CSARDLRQGGTGELFF
TRBV5-1	TRBJ2-7	-	TRBD2	TGCGCCAGCAGCCCCACGGGGGGAGCCTACGAGCAGTACTTC	CASSPTGGAYEQYF
TRBV7-2	TRBJ2-3	many	-	TGTGCCAGCAGCCCATCTTCAGCTGGCTGGGATACGCAGTATTTT	CASSPSSAGWDTQYF
TRBV11-2	TRBJ1-4	few	-	TGTGCCAGCAGCTTAGATGTGGCCTCTGAAAAACTGTTTTTT	CASSLDVASEKLFF
TRBV5-5	TRBJ1-3	-	-	TGTGCCAGCAGCTTGGTAGAGGGTGCCCGGGACACCATATATTTT	CASSLVEGARDTIYF
TRBV6-5	TRBJ2-1	many	-	TGTGCCAGCAGTCCGACGGTGAGCTCCTACAATGAGCAGTTCTTC	CASSPTVSSYNEQFF
TRBV7-2	TRBJ1-3	few	-	TGTGCCAGCAGCTGGAGATCTTCTGGAAACACCATATATTTT	CASSWRSSGNTIYF
TRBV20-1	TRBJ2-1	-	-	TGCAGTGCTAGAGAACACACGGGGCAGGGTGAGGATGAGCAGTTCTTC	CSAREHTGQGEDEQFF
TRBV11-1	TRBJ2-5	many	-	TGTGCCAGCTCGTGGGAGCAGTGGAAGACCCAGTACTTC	CASSWEQWKTQYF
TRBV20-1	TRBJ2-1	many	TRBD2	TGCAGTGCTAGGGGGGGAGGGACCGCTCGCTACAATGAGCAGTTCTTC	CSARGGGTARYNEQFF
TRBV5-5	TRBJ2-1	many	-	TGTGCCAGCAGCTTCATCCGGGGGAGCCCTACAATCAATGAGCAGTTCTTC	CASSFIRGSPTINEQFF
TRBV7-9	TRBJ2-3	many	-	TGTGCCAGCAACCAAGCCCAGGACCGGCTCCGGGGGCAGTATTTT	CASNQAQDRLRGQYF
TRBV28	TRBJ2-7	many	-	TGTGCCACTTCTGGGGACACCCCTCCTATTTACGAGCAGTACTTC	CATSGDTPPIYEQYF
TRBV10-3	TRBJ1-2	-	-	TGTGCCATCAGTGACGAGGGACGGAGGGCCTTTGTAGAGGGCTACACCTTC	CAISDEGRRAFVEGYTF
TRBV7-2	TRBJ2-1	many	-	TGTGCCAGCAGCTACGTGACGGGCGGTTACAATGAGCAGTTCTTC	CASSYVTGGYNEQFF
TRBV6-1	TRBJ1-6	many	-	TGTGCCAGCAGTGCCTACAAACTGGCGGATTCACCCCTCCACTTT	CASSAYKLADSPLHF
TRBV30	TRBJ1-4	many	TRBD1	TGTGCCTGGAGGGACCGTATCGGGACAGAGGATGGAAAACTGTTTTTT	CAWRDRIGTEDGKLFF
TRBV5-6	TRBJ1-2	-	TRBD1	TGTGCCAGCAGCGATACAGGGGGTACCTATGGCTACACCTTC	CASSDTGGTYGYTF
TRBV5-5	TRBJ1-3	few	-	TGTGCCAGCAGCCCTTCTGGCGGGGGGTACCTCTCTGGAAACACCATATATTTT	CASSPSGGGYLSGNTIYF
TRBV28	TRBJ2-7	many	-	TGTGCCAGCAGCCTCGGAGGGACTTTCTACGAGCAGTACTTC	CASSLGGTFYEQYF
TRBV4-3	TRBJ1-5	few	-	TGCGCCAGCAGCCAAGATAAACAGGGTAGCAATCAGCCCCAGCATTTT	CASSQDKQGSNQPQHF
TRBV28	TRBJ2-1	-	-	TGTGCCAGCAGGGGCGGGCCGAGCTCCTACAATGAGCAGTTCTTC	CASRGGPSSYNEQFF